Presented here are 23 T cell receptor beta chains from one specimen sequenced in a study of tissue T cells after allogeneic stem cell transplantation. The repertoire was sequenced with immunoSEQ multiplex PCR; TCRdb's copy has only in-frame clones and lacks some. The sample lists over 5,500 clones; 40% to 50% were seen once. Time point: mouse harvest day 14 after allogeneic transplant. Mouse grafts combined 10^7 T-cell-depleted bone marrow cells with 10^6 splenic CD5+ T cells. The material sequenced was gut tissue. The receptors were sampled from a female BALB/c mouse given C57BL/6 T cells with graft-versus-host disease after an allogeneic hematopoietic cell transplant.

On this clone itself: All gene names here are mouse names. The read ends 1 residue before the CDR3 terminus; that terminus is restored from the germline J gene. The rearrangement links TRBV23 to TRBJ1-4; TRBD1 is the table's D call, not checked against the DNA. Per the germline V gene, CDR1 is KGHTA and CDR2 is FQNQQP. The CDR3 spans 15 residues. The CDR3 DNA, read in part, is TGCTCCAGCAGTCAAAGACAGGGCCTCAACGAAAGATTATTT. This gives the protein CSSSQRQGLNERLF. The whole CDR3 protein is CSSSQRQGLNERLFF.

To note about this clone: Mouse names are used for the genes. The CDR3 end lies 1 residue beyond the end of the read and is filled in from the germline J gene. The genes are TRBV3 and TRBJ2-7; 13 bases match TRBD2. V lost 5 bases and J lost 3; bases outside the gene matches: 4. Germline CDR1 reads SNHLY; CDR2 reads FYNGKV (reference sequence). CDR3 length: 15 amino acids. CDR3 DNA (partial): TGTGCCAGCAGCCGGGACTGGGGGGGGGTCTATGAACAGTAC. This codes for CASSRDWGGVYEQY. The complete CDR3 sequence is CASSRDWGGVYEQYF.

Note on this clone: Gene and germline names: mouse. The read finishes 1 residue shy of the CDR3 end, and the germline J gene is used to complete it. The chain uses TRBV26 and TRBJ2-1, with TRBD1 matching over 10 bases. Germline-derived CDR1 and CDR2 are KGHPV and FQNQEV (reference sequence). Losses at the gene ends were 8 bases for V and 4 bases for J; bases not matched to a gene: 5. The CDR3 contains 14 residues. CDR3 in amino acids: CASSPGQGYAEQFF. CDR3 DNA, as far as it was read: TGTGCCAGCTCACCGGGACAGGGGTATGCTGAGCAGTTC. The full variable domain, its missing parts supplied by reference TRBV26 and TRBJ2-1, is NSKVIQTPRYLVKGQGQKAKMRCIPEKGHPVVFWYQQNKNNEFKFLINFQNQEVLQQIDMTEKRFSAECPSNSPCSLEIQSSEAGDSALYLCASSPGQGYAEQFFGPGTRLTVL.

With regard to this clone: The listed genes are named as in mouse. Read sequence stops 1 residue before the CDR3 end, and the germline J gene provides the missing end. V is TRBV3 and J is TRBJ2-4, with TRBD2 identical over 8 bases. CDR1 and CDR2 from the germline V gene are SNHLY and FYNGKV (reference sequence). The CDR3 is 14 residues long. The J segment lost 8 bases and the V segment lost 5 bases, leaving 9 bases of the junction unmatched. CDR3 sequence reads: CASSPGLGESTLYF. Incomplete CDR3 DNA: TGTGCCAGCAGCCCCGGACTGGGTGAAAGCACCTTGTAC.

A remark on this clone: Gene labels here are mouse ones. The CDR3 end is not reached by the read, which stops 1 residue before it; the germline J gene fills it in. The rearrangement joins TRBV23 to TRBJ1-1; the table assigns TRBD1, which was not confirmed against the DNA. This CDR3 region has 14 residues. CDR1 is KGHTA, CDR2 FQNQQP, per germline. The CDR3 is CSSSQQQGGTEVFF. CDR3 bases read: TGCTCCAGCAGTCAACAACAGGGTGGCACAGAAGTCTTC.

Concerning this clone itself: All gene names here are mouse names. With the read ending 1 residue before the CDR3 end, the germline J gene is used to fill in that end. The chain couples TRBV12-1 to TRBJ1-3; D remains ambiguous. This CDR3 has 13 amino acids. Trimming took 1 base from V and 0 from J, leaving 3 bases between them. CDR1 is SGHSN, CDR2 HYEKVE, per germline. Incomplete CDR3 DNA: TGTGCCAGCTCTCTGCTTTCTGGAAATACGCTCTAT. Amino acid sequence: CASSLLSGNTLY. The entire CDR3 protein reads CASSLLSGNTLYF.

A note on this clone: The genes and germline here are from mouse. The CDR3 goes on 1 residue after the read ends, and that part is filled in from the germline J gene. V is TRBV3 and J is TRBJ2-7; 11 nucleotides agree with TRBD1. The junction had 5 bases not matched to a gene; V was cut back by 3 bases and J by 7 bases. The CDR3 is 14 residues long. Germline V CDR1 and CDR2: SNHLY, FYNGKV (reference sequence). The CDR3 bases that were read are TGTGCCAGCAGCTTCCGGGACAGGGGGAGAGAACAGTAC. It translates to CASSFRDRGREQY. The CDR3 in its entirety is CASSFRDRGREQYF.

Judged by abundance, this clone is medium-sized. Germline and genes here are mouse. The part of the CDR3 DNA that was read is TGTGCAAGCAGCTTAGATGGGGGTTCTGGAAATACGCTCTAT. Amino acid sequence: CASSLDGGSGNTLY. The full CDR3 protein reads CASSLDGGSGNTLYF. The chain combines TRBV16 with TRBJ1-3; D might be TRBD1 (5 bases). From the germline J gene comes the end of the CDR3, since the read stops 1 residue before it. The length of the CDR3 is 15 residues. V was cut by 0 bases and J by 0 bases, with 6 bases left in between. CDR1 SGHSA and CDR2 FRNQAP come from the germline V gene. Supplemented by reference TRBV16 and TRBJ1-3, the full variable domain reads NAGVIQTPRHKVTGKGQEATLWCEPISGHSAVFWYRQTIVQGLEFLTYFRNQAPIDDSGMPKERFSAQMPNQSHSTLKIQSTQPQDSAVYLCASSLDGGSGNTLYFGEGSRLIVV.

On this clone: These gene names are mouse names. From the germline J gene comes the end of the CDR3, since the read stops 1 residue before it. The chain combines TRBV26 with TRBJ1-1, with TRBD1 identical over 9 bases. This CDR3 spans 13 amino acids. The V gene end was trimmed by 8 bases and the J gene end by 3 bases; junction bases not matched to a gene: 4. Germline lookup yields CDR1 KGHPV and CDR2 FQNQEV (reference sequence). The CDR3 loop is CASVRDRDTEVFF. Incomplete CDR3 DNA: TGTGCCAGCGTCCGGGACAGGGACACAGAAGTCTTC.

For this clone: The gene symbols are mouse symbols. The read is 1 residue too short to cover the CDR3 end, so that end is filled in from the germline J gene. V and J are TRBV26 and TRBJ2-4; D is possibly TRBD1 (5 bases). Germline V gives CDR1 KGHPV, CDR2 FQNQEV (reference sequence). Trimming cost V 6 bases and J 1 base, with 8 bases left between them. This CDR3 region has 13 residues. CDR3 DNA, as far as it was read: TGTGCCAGCAGGCAGGGCGGTCAAAACACCTTGTAC. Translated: CASRQGGQNTLY. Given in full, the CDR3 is CASRQGGQNTLYF.

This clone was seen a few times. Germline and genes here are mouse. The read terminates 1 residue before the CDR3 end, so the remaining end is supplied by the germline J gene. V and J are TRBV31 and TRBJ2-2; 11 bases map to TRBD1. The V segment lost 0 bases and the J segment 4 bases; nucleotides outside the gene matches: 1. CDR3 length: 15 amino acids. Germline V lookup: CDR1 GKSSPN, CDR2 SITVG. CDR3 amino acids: CAWSLGTGGTGQLYF. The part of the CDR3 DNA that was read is TGTGCCTGGAGTCTCGGGACAGGGGGCACCGGGCAGCTCTAC.

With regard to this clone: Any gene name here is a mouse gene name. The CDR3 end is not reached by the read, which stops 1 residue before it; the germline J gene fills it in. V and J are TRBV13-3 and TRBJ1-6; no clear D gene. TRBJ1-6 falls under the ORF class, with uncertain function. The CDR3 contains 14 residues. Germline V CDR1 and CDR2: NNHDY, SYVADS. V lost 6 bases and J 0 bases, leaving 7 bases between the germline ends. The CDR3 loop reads CASTDGSYNSPLYF. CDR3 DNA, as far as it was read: TGTGCCAGCACTGACGGTTCCTATAATTCGCCCCTCTAC.

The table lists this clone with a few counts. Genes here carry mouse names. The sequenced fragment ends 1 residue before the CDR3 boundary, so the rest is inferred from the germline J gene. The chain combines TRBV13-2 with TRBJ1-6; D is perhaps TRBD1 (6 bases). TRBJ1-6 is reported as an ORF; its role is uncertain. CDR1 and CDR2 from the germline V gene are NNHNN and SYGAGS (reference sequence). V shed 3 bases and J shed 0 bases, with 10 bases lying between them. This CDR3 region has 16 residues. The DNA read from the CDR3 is TGTGCCAGCGGTGGGGGACACCTTTCCTATAATTCGCCCCTCTAC. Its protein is CASGGGHLSYNSPLY. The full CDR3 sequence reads CASGGGHLSYNSPLYF.

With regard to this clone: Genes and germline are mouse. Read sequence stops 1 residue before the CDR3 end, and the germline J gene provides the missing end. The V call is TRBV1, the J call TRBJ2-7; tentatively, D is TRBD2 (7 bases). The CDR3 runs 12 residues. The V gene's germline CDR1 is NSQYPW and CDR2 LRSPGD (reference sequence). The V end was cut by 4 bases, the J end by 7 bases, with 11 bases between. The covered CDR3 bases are TGCACCTGCAGTGGGGGGGCGGGGGAACAGTAC. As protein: CTCSGGAGEQY. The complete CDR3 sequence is CTCSGGAGEQYF.

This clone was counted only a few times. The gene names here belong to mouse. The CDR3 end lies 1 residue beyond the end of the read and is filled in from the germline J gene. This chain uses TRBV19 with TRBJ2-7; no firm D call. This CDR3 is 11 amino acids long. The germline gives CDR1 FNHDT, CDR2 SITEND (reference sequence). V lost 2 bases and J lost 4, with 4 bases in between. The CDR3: CASSMRYEQYF. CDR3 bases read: TGTGCCAGCAGTATGAGGTATGAACAGTAC.

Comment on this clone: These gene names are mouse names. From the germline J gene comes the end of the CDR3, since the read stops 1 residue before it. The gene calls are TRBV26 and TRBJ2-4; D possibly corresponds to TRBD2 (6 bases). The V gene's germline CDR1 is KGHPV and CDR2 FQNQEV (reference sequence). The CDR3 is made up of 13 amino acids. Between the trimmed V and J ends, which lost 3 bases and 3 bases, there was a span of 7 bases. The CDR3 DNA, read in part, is TGTGCCAGCAGTCTTTGGGGGCAAAACACCTTGTAC. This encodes CASSLWGQNTLY. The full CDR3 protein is CASSLWGQNTLYF.

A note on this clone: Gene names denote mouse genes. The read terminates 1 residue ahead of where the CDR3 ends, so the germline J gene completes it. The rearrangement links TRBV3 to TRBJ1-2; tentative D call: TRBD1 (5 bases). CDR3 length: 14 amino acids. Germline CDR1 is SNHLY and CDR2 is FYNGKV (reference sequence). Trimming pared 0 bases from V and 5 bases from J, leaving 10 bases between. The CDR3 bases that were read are TGTGCCAGCAGCTTAGCGCCGGAGGGGTCCGACTACACC. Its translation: CASSLAPEGSDYT. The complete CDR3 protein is CASSLAPEGSDYTF. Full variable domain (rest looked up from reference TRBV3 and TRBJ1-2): GPKVLQIPSHQIIDMGQMVTLNCDPVSNHLYFYWYKQILGQQMEFLVNFYNGKVMEKSKLFKDQFSVERPDGSYFTLKIQPTALEDSAVYFCASSLAPEGSDYTFGSGTRLLVI.

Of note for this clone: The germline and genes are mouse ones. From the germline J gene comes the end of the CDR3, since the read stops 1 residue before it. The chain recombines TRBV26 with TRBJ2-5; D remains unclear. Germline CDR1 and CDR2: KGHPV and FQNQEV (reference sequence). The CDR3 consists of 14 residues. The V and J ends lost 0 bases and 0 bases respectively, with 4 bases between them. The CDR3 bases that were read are TGTGCCAGCAGTCTGTCCATTAACCAAGACACCCAGTAC. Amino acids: CASSLSINQDTQY. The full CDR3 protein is CASSLSINQDTQYF.

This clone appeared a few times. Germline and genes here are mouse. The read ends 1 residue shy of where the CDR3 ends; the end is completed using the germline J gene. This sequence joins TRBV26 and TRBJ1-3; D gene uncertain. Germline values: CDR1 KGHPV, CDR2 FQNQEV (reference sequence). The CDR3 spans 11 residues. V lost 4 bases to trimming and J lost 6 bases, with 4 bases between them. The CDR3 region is CASSPSNTLYF. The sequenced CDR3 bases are TGTGCCAGCAGTCCATCAAATACGCTCTAT.

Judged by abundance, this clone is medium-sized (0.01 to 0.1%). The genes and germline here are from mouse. CDR3 DNA, as far as it was read: TGTGCCAGCAGCCCCCGGGACTGGGGCTCCTATGAACAGTAC. It specifies CASSPRDWGSYEQY. The full CDR3 is CASSPRDWGSYEQYF. The rearrangement uses TRBV3 and TRBJ2-7, with 10 nucleotides matching TRBD2. The read ends 1 residue before the CDR3 terminus; that terminus is restored from the germline J gene. The germline V gene has CDR1 SNHLY and CDR2 FYNGKV (reference sequence). This CDR3 contains 15 residues. Trimming at V came to 5 bases and at J to 0 bases, leaving 4 bases not matched to a gene.

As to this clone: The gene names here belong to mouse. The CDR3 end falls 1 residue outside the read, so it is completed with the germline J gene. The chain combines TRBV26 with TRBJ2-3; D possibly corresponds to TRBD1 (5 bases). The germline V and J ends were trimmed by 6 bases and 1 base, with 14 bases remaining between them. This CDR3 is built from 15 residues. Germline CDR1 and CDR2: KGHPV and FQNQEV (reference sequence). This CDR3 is CASRAVRVGAETLYF. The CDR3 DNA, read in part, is TGTGCCAGCAGAGCCGTCAGGGTTGGTGCAGAAACGCTGTAT.

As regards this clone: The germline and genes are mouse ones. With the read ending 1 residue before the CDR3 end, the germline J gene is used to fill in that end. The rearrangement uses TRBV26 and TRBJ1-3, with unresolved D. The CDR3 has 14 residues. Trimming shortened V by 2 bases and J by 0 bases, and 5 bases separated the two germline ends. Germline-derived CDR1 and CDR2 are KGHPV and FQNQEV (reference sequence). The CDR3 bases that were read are TGTGCCAGCAGTCTGGACGCTTCTGGAAATACGCTCTAT. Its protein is CASSLDASGNTLY. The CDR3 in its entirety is CASSLDASGNTLYF. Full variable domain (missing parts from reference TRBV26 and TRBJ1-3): NSKVIQTPRYLVKGQGQKAKMRCIPEKGHPVVFWYQQNKNNEFKFLINFQNQEVLQQIDMTEKRFSAECPSNSPCSLEIQSSEAGDSALYLCASSLDASGNTLYFGEGSRLIVV.

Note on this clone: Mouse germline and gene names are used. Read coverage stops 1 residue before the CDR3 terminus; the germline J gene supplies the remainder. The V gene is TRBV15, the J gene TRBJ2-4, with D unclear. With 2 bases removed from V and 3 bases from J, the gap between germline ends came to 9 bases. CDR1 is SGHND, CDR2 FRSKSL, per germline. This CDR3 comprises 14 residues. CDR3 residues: CASSLTGFQNTLYF. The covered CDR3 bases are TGTGCCAGCAGTTTAACCGGGTTCCAAAACACCTTGTAC.